This T cell receptor (beta chain) was identified in a study of blood T cells in healthy people across ages (dated by TCRdb to between 2015 and 2017). About the investigation overall: In model experiments, template switching captured roughly one uniquely barcoded TCR beta cDNA molecule for every two T cells. Age-related changes in TCR beta repertoire diversity were measured in the study by deep sequencing normalized with unique cDNA molecular identifiers. The donors were divided into four age groups: young (average around 17 years), middle-aged (approximately 39), aged (approximately 64) and long-lived (about 90). Donors of different ages were randomly distributed across sequencing lanes to avoid experimental bias. For two donors (one aged 18 to 30 and one aged 80 or older), the study analyzed two additional independent replicas of 1 million unique cDNA reads from the same blood draw. Results and caveats for the whole study, not just this receptor: Estimates of total diversity based on one million sequenced T cells were regarded as lower bounds and as underestimates. Bulk unsorted PBMC profiling prevented conclusive comparison of naive and antigen-experienced compartments. Observed TCR beta diversity per million T cells fell roughly linearly with age, and a significant reduction was already apparent by age around 44. The CMV infection status of donors was not known, potentially confounding age-related changes in expanded clonotypes. Compared with the aged group, more naive CD4+ T cells, fewer expanded clones and increased TCR diversity were shown by the long-lived group, suggesting age selection. A strong correlation was found between observed TCR beta diversity and the percentage of naive T cells measured by flow cytometry.

The library relied on 5' RACE. Sequencing took place on an Illumina HiSeq 2500. A second PCR of roughly 6 to 11 cycles was run with a J-beta primer mix and a sample-barcoded 5' primer. A template-switch 5' adaptor carrying 12 random nucleotides introduced a unique molecular identifier onto each TCR beta cDNA molecule. Each sample yielded at least 3 million CDR3-containing paired-end reads. The Mint cDNA synthesis kit, primed by a TRBC-specific oligonucleotide, was used to synthesize first-strand cDNA from all RNA. Following uracil-DNA glycosylase treatment, all cDNA underwent a first 18-cycle PCR with the universal primers M1SS and BC2_uni_R. The published analysis was carried out like this. For normalization, 1 million high-quality reads were randomly selected from each sample, with every read carrying a distinct molecular identifier. Reads with shared molecular identifiers were discarded instead of being binned into consensus sequences. CDR3 identification, clonotype clustering and error correction used MiTCR with a Q25 quality threshold and the strictest error-elimination algorithm. Lower-bound total TCR beta diversity was estimated with a nonparametric unseen species model using Euler transformation. TCRdb passed the public sequencing reads through fastp at Q25 and MiXCR, retaining productive beta sequences. Rows merge per CDR3 protein into single entries with the most common DNA and genes. TCRdb's processing, not the study's, gives the V and J calls here. In all, the sample holds 1.5 million to 2 million distinct CDR3 sequences, and 28% of those were seen once. The top ten constitute roughly 8% of the sample.

Systemically healthy Caucasian individuals from Russia, some 38 in total and aged about 6 to 95 years, were included as donors. Each donor gave roughly 9.5 milliliters of peripheral blood, collected into EDTA-treated Vacutainer tubes. PBMCs were isolated by Ficoll-Paque density-gradient centrifugation, with at least 6.5 million obtained per sample. Total RNA was extracted from PBMCs with Trizol reagent, with at least 5.5 micrograms obtained per sample. The percentages of naive CD45RAhigh/CD27high T cells were determined by flow cytometry on a PBMC aliquot from every donor. The CDR3 numbers 15 residues from cysteine through phenylalanine. CDR3 DNA is the only sequence kept; it has 45 bases, read in frame from the first base. Looking up the germline V gene yields CDR1 SGHTA and CDR2 FQGNSA. V loses 7 bases of germline sequence and J loses 0 bases, and the interval between the two ends is 15 bases. In the case of this clonotype: This receptor's antigen is unknown. No clone much larger than this one lies a single base away; base qualities are absent.

The sample consisted of blood. Here the chain combines TRBV7-2 and TRBJ1-2, with the D gene call left open. The TCR originated in a woman aged 25-40 years in good health. In nucleotides, the sequence is TGTGCCAGCAACCCGCGCCGGGAAGCTAACTATGGCTACACCTTC. This gives the protein CASNPRREANYGYTF.